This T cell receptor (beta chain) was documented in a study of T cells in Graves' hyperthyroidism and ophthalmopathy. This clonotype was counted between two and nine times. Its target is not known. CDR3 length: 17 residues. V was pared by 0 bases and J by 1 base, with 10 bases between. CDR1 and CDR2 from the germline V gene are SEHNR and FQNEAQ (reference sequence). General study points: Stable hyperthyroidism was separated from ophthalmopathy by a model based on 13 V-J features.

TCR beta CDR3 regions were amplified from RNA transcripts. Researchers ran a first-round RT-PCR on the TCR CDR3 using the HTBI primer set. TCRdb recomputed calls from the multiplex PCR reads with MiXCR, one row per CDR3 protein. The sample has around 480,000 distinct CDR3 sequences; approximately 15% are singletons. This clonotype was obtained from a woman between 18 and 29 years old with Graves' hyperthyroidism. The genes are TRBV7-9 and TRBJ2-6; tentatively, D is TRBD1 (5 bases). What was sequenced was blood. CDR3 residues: CASSLAQGASGANVLTF. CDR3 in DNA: TGTGCCAGCAGCTTAGCGCAAGGGGCTTCTGGGGCCAACGTCCTGACTTTC.